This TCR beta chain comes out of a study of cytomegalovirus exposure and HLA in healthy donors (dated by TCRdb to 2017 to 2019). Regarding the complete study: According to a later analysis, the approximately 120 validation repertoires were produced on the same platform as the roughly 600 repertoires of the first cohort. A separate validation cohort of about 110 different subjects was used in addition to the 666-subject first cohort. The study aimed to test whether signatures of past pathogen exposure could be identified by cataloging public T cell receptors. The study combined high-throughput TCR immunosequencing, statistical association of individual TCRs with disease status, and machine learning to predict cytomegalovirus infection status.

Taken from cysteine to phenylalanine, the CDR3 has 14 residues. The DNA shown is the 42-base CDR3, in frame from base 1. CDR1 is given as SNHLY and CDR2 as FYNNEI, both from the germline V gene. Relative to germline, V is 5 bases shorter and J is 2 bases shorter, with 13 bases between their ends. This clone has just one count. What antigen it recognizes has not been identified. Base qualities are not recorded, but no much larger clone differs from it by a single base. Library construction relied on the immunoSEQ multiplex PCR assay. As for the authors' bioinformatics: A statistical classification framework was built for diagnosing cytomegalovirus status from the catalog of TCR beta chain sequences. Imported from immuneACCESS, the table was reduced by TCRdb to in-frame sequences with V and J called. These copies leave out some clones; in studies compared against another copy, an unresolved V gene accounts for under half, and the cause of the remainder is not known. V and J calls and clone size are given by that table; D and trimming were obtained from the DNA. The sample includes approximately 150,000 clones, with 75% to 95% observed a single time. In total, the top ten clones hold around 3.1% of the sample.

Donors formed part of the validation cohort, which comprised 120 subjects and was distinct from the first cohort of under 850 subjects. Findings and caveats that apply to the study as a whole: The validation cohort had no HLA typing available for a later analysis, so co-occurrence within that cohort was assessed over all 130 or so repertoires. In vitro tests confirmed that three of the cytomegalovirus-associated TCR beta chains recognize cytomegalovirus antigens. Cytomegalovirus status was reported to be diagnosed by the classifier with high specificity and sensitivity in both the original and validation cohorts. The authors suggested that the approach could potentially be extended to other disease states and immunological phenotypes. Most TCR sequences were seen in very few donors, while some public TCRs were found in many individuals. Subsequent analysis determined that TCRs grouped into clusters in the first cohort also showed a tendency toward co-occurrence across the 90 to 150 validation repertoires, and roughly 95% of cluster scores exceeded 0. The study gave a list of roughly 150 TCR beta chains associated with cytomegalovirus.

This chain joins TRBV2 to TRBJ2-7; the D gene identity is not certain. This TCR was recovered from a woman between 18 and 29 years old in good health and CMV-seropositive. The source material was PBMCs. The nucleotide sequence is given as TGTGCCAGCAGTCAACCGACTCCTCCCTACGAGCAGTACTTC. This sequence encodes CASSQPTPPYEQYF.